What follows describes a single TCR beta chain. This sample was taken from a study of blood T cell repertoires in COVID-19. Study context: Specimens from acute and convalescent COVID-19 originated in the United States, Italy and Spain.

Trimming took off 1 base at V and 6 bases at J, with 15 bases between the two ends. Germline V gene lookup returns CDR1 SGHKS and CDR2 YYEKEE (reference sequence). CDR3 length: 15 residues. In the source study's methods: Amplification of reference gene primers was used by the study to estimate nucleated cell counts. The data were produced by immunoSEQ multiplex PCR, yet TCRdb's version contains in-frame clones alone and is incomplete. That table furnishes V, J and clone size, whereas the DNA furnished D and trimming. The sample carries 30,000 to 40,000 clones, approximately 92% recorded once. The receptor comes from a woman of 80 years or more with acute or convalescent COVID-19. The chain uses TRBV5-5 and TRBJ2-3, with D maybe TRBD2 (7 bases). The sample comprised peripheral blood. CDR3 protein: CASSLTGGRADTQYF. CDR3 in DNA: TGTGCCAGCAGCTTGACGGGGGGCAGGGCGGATACGCAGTATTTT.